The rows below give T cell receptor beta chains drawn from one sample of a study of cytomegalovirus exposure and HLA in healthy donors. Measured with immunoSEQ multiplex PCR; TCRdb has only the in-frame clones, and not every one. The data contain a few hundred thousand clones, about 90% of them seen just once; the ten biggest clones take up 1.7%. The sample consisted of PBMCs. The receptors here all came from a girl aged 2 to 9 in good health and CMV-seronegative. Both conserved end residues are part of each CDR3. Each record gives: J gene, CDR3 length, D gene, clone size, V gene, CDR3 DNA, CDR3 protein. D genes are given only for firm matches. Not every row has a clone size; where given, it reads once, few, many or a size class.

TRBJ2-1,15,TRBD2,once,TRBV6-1,TGTGCCAGCAGTGACAAAGCGGGAGTCTTGGATGAGCAGTTCTTC,CASSDKAGVLDEQFF
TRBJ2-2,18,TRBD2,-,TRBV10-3,TGTGCCATCACCGAAAGACTAGCGGGGGGGATGATGCCCGGGGAGCTGTTTTTT,CAITERLAGGMMPGELFF
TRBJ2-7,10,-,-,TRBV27,TGTGCCAGGGGGCCGGATGAGCAGTACTTC,CARGPDEQYF
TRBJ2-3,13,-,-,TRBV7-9,TGTGCCAGCAGCTTATCTAGCACAGATACGCAGTATTTT,CASSLSSTDTQYF
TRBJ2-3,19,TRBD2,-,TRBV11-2,TGTGCCAGCAGCCCTTCGGTTATGGCTAGCGGGAGCCGCCCAGATACGCAGTATTTT,CASSPSVMASGSRPDTQYF
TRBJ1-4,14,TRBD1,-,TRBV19,TGTGCCAGTAGTTTCGACAGGGTTAATGAAAAACTGTTTTTT,CASSFDRVNEKLFF
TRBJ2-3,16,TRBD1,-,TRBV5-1,TGCGCCAGCAGAGACCGGACAGGCGATATCACAGATACGCAGTATTTT,CASRDRTGDITDTQYF
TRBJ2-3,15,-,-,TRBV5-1,TGCGCCAGCAGCTTGTTAGGAGGGAGCACAGATACGCAGTATTTT,CASSLLGGSTDTQYF
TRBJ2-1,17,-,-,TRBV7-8,TGTGCCAGCAGCTTAGATATGAGGGACTTCTCCTACAATGAGCAGTTCTTC,CASSLDMRDFSYNEQFF
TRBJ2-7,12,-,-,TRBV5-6,TGTGCCAGCAGCTCCTACCTAGGCGAGCAGTACTTC,CASSSYLGEQYF
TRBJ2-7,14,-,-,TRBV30,TGTGCCTGGAGTGTACAGGCATGGGTGGGGGAGCAGTACTTC,CAWSVQAWVGEQYF
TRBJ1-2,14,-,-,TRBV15,TGTGCCACCAGCAGTATTGGGACATCCTATGGCTACACCTTC,CATSSIGTSYGYTF
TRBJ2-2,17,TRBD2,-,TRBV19,TGTGCCAGTAGTGCGGGACTAGCGGGAGTTCACACCGGGGAGCTGTTTTTT,CASSAGLAGVHTGELFF
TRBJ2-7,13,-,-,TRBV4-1,TGCGCCAGCAGTCTCCCGGGAGCCTACGAGCAGTACTTC,CASSLPGAYEQYF
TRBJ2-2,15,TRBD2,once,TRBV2,TGTGCCAGCAGTAGGGGGCTAGCGGGGTACGGGGAGCTGTTTTTT,CASSRGLAGYGELFF
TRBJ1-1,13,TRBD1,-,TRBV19,TGTGCCAGTAGGGCGACAGGGGTCACTGAAGCTTTCTTT,CASRATGVTEAFF
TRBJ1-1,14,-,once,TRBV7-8,TGTGCCAGCAGCTCACCCCAAACAGGGACTGAAGCTTTCTTT,CASSSPQTGTEAFF
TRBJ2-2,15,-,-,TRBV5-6,TGTGCCAGCAGCGAACGCGGGCCTAACACCGGGGAGCTGTTTTTT,CASSERGPNTGELFF
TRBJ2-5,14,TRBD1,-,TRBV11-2,TGTGCCAGCAGCCAGGGACAGCCTAGGGAGACCCAGTACTTC,CASSQGQPRETQYF
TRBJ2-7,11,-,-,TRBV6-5,TGTGCCAGCAGTTATCTCTACGAGCAGTACTTC,CASSYLYEQYF
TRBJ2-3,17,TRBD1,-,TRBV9,TGTGCCAGCAGCGATTCCCGGACAGGGGGTCCCACAGATACGCAGTATTTT,CASSDSRTGGPTDTQYF
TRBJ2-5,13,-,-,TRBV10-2,TGCGCCAGCAGTGTTGGTACAGTGGAGACCCAGTACTTC,CASSVGTVETQYF
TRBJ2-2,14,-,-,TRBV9,TGTGCCAGCAGCGTATGGGGGGTAGCCGGGGAGCTGTTTTTT,CASSVWGVAGELFF
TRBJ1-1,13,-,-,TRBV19,TGTGCCAGTAGATTTGGAGTAAGGACTGAAGCTTTCTTT,CASRFGVRTEAFF
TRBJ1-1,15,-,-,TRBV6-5,TGTGCCAGCAGGCGGTCAGGGGAAGGGAACACTGAAGCTTTCTTT,CASRRSGEGNTEAFF
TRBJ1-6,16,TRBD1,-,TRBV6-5,TGTGCCAGCAGTTACTCGCGGGACAGGGGGAATTCACCCCTCCACTTT,CASSYSRDRGNSPLHF
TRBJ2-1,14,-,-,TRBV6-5,TGTGCCAGCGCCAGAGAGCCTAGCGTCGATGAGCAGTTCTTC,CASAREPSVDEQFF
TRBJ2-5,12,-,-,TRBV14,TGTGCCAGCAGCGGGCTGCAAGAGACCCAGTACTTC,CASSGLQETQYF
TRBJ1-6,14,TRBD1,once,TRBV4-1,TGCGCCAGCAGCCAGATCCTGGACAGGTCACCCCTCCACTTT,CASSQILDRSPLHF
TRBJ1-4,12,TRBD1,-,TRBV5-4,TGTGCCAGCAGCTCGGACAGGGAAAAACTGTTTTTT,CASSSDREKLFF
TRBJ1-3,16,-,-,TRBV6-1,TGTGCCAGCAGTGAAACTTTCGGGGGCTCTGGAAACACCATATATTTT,CASSETFGGSGNTIYF
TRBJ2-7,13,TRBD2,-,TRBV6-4,TGTGCCAGCAGTACGGGAGGGACCTACGAGCAGTACTTC,CASSTGGTYEQYF
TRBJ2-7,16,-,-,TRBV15,TGTGCCACCAGCAGAGAGAGGGGGTTGGGAGTTTACGAGCAGTACTTC,CATSRERGLGVYEQYF
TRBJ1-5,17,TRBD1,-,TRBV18,TGTGCCAGCTCTGACAGTAGGGACAGGTATAGCAATCAGCCCCAGCATTTT,CASSDSRDRYSNQPQHF
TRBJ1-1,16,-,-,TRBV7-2,TGTGCCAGCAGCTTAGCGGAAGTACAGTCGAACACTGAAGCTTTCTTT,CASSLAEVQSNTEAFF
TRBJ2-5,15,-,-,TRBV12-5,TGTGCTAGTGGTTTGGGGACAGTGATTGGAGAGACCCAGTACTTC,CASGLGTVIGETQYF
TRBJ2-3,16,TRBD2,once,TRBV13,TGTGCCAGCAGCTTAGTGCGGGGGGGCCCCACAGATACGCAGTATTTT,CASSLVRGGPTDTQYF
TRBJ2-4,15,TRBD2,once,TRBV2,TGTGCCAGCAGGACTAGCGGGGCTGCCAAAAACATTCAGTACTTC,CASRTSGAAKNIQYF
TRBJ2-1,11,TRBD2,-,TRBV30,TGTGCCTGGACTACCTCGGGGGGTCTGTTCTTC,CAWTTSGGLFF
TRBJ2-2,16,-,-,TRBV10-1,TGCGCCAGCAGCGATGATTCACAGCAGGCGACCGGGGAGCTGTTTTTT,CASSDDSQQATGELFF
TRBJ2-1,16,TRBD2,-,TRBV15,TGTGCCACCAGCAGAGACTTGGCTAGCGGGGGGAATGAGCAGTTCTTC,CATSRDLASGGNEQFF
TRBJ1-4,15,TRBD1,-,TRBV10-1,TGCGCCAGCAGTGAAGGACAGGGGGGCTCCGAAAAACTGTTTTTT,CASSEGQGGSEKLFF
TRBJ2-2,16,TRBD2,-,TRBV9,TGTGCCAGCAGCGCGTTACTAGCGGGGGGGTCCGGGGAGCTGTTTTTT,CASSALLAGGSGELFF
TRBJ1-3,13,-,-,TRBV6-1,TGTGCCAGTTTGGGCGTCGCCGGAAACACCATATATTTT,CASLGVAGNTIYF
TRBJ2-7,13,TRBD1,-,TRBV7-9,TGTGCCAGCAGCTGGACAGGTTCATACGAGCAGTACTTC,CASSWTGSYEQYF
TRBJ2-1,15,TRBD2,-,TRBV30,TGTGCCTGGAGCCGACTAGCGGGAGTTTACAATGAGCAGTTCTTC,CAWSRLAGVYNEQFF
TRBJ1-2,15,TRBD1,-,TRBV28,TGTGCCAGCAAAGATACAGGGGGGAGTGACTATGGCTACACCTTC,CASKDTGGSDYGYTF
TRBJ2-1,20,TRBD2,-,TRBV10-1,TGCGCCAGCAGTGAAGGGGGGCTAGCGGGCGGCAAGGCCCTCTACAATGAGCAGTTCTTC,CASSEGGLAGGKALYNEQFF
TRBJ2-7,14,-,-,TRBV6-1,TGTGCCAGCAGTGAGAAATGGACAGTGTACGAGCAGTACTTC,CASSEKWTVYEQYF
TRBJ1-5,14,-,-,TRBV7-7,TGTGCTAGCAGCTTTAGGAGCGGCAATCAGCCCCAGCATTTT,CASSFRSGNQPQHF
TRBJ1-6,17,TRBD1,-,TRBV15,TGTGCCACCAGCAGAGTGACAGGGAGCTCCTATAATTCACCCCTCCACTTT,CATSRVTGSSYNSPLHF
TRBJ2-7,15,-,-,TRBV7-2,TGTGCCAGCAGCTTAGGTTATTGGGGAGTCTGGGAGCAGTACTTC,CASSLGYWGVWEQYF
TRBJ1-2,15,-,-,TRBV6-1,TGTGCCAGCAGTGCCCCCAGAAAGGGGAACTATGGCTACACCTTC,CASSAPRKGNYGYTF
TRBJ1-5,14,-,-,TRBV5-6,TGTGCCAGCAGCTTAAACCAGGGCGGTCAGCCCCAGCATTTT,CASSLNQGGQPQHF